Given below is one T cell receptor (beta chain) in context. Its antigen is as yet unknown. The CDR3 has 16 amino acids. The V gene end was trimmed by 3 bases and the J gene end by 6 bases; junction bases not matched to a gene: 9. Germline CDR1 and CDR2: MDHEN and SYDVKM. The PCR had 60 Vbeta and 13 Jbeta primers. The protocol was immunoSEQ multiplex PCR, while the TCRdb copy is restricted to in-frame clones and leaves out a portion. The sample lists about 120,000 clones, 60% to 80% occurring once. The record originates from a study of cytomegalovirus exposure and HLA in healthy donors. Study conclusions and caveats: Productive status was seen about 90% or about 30% of the time for most TCR beta V segments in an earlier analysis.

The receptor comes from a female donor in good health and CMV-seronegative. This chain uses TRBV28 with TRBJ1-5; 9 bases fit TRBD1. The sequenced material came from PBMCs. CDR3 in DNA: TGTGCCAGCAGTTTGGCCGGGACAGGGTATACTCAGCCCCAGCATTTT. Translating gives CASSLAGTGYTQPQHF.